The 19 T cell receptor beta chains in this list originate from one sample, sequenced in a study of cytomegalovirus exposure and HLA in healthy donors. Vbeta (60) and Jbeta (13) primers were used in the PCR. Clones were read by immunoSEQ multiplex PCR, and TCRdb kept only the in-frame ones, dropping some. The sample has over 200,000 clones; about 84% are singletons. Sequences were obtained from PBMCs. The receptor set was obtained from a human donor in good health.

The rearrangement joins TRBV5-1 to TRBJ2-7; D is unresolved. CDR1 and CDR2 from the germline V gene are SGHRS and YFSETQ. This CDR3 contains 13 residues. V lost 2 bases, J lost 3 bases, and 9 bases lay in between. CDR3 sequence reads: CASSFDGLYEQYF. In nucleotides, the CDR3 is TGCGCCAGCAGCTTCGATGGGCTCTACGAGCAGTACTTC.

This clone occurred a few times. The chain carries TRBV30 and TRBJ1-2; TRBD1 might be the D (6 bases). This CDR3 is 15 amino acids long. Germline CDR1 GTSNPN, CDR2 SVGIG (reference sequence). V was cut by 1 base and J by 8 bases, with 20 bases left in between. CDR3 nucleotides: TGTGCCTGGAGTGATTTCGGGTTGACAGGTCGGGGCTACACCTTC. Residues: CAWSDFGLTGRGYTF.

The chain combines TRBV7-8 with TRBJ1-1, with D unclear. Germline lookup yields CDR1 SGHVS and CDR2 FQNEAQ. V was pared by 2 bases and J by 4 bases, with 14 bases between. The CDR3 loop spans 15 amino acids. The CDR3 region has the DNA TGTGCCAGCAGCTTACTGCGCGGGATTTTCACTGAAGCTTTCTTT. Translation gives CASSLLRGIFTEAFF. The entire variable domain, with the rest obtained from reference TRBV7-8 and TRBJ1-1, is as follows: GAGVSQSPRYKVAKRGQDVALRCDPISGHVSLFWYQQALGQGPEFLTYFQNEAQLDKSGLPSDRFFAERPEGSVSTLKIQRTQQEDSAVYLCASSLLRGIFTEAFFGQGTRLTVV.

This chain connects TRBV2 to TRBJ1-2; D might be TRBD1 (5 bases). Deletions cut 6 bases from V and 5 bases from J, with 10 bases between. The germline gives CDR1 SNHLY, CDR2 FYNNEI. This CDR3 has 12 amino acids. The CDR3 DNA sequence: TGTGCCAGCAGCGCAGACAGTTATGGCTACACCTTC. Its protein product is CASSADSYGYTF. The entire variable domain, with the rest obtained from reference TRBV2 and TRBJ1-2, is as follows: EPEVTQTPSHQVTQMGQEVILRCVPISNHLYFYWYRQILGQKVEFLVSFYNNEISEKSEIFDDQFSVERPDGSNFTLKIRSTKLEDSAMYFCASSADSYGYTFGSGTRLTVV.

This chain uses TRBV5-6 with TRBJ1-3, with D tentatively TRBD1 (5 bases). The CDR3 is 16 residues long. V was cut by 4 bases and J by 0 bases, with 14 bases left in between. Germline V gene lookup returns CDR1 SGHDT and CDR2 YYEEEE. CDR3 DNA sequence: TGTGCCAGCAGCCTGGGGGGGGAATACTCTGGAAACACCATATATTTT. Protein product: CASSLGGEYSGNTIYF. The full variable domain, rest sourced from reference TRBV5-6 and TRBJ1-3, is DAGVTQSPTHLIKTRGQQVTLRCSPKSGHDTVSWYQQALGQGPQFIFQYYEEEERQRGNFPDRFSGHQFPNYSSELNVNALLLGDSALYLCASSLGGEYSGNTIYFGEGSWLTVV.

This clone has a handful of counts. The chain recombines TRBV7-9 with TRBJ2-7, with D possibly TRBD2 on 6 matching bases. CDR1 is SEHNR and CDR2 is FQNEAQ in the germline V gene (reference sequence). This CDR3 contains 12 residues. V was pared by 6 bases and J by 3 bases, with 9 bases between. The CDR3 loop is CASRRDFYEQYF. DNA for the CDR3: TGTGCCAGCAGGCGGGACTTCTACGAGCAGTACTTC.

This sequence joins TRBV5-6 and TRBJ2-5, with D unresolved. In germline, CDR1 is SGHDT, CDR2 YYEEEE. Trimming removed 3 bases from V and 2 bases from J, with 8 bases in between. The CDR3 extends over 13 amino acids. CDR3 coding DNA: TGTGCCAGCAGCTCCTTAAATCAAGAGACCCAGTACTTC. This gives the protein CASSSLNQETQYF.

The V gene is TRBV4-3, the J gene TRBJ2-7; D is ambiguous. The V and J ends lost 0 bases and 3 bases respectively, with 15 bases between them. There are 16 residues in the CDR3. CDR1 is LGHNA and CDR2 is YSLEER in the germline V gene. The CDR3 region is CASSQDPSTTIYEQYF. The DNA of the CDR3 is TGCGCCAGCAGCCAAGATCCCTCCACTACTATCTACGAGCAGTACTTC.

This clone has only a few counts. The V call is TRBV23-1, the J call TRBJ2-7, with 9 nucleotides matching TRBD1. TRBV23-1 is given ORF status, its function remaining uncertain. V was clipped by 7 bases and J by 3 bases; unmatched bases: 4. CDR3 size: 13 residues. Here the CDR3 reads CASTTGGGYEQYF. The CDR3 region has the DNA TGCGCCAGCACGACAGGGGGAGGCTACGAGCAGTACTTC.

CDR3 protein: CASRRLTGTEAFF. DNA for the CDR3: TGTGCCAGCAGAAGATTGACGGGCACTGAAGCTTTCTTT. The chain couples TRBV7-9 to TRBJ1-1, with unresolved D. CDR1 and CDR2 (germline): SEHNR, FQNEAQ (reference sequence). The CDR3 is 13 amino acids. V dropped 6 bases and J dropped 4 bases, with 12 bases sitting between them.

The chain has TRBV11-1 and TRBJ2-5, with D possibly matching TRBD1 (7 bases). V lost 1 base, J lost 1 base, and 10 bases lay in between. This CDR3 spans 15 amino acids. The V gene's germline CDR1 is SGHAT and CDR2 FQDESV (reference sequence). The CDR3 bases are TGTGCCAGCAGCTTAGTCAGGGGGGTCCAAGAGACCCAGTACTTC. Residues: CASSLVRGVQETQYF.

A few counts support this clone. CDR3 sequence (DNA): TGTGCCAGCAGCGTTGGGAGGGGGGGCGAGCAGTACTTC. This gives the protein CASSVGRGGEQYF. V usage is TRBV9 and J usage is TRBJ2-7, with a tentative D call TRBD2 (7 bases). V lost 2 bases and J lost 6, with 12 bases in between. The CDR3 loop spans 13 amino acids. Per germline, CDR1 SGDLS and CDR2 YYNGEE.

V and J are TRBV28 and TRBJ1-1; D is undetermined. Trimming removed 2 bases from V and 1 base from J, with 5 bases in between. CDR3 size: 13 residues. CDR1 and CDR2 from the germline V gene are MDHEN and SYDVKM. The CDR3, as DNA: TGTGCCAGCAGTTTAGAGGGGAACACTGAAGCTTTCTTT. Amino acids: CASSLEGNTEAFF. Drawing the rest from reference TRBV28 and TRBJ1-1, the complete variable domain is DVKVTQSSRYLVKRTGEKVFLECVQDMDHENMFWYRQDPGLGLRLIYFSYDVKMKEKGDIPEGYSVSREKKERFSLILESASTNQTSMYLCASSLEGNTEAFFGQGTRLTVV.

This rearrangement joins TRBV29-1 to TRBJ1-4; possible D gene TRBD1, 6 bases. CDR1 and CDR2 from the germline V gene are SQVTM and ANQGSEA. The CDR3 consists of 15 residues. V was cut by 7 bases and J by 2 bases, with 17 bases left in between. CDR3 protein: CSAPWGRGTNEKLFF. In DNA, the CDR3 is TGCAGCGCCCCTTGGGGGCGGGGGACTAATGAAAAACTGTTTTTT.

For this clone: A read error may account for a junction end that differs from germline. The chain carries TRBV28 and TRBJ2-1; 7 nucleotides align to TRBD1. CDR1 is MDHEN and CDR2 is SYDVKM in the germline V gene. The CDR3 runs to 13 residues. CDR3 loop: CASRGTDSNKQFF. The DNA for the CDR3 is TGTGCCAGCAGGGGGACAGATTCCAATAAGCAGTTCTTC.

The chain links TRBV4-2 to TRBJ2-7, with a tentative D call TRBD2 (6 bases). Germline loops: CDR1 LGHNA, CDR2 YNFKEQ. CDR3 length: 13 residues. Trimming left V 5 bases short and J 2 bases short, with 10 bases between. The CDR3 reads CASSVGGTYEQYF. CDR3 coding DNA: TGTGCCAGCAGCGTGGGGGGAACCTACGAGCAGTACTTC.

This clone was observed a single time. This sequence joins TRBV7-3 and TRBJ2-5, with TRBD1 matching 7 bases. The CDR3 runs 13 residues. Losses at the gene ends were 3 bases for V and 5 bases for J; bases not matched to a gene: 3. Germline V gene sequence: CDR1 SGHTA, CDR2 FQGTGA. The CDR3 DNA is TGTGCCAGCAGCTTGGGCAGGGGGGAGACCCAGTACTTC. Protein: CASSLGRGETQYF.

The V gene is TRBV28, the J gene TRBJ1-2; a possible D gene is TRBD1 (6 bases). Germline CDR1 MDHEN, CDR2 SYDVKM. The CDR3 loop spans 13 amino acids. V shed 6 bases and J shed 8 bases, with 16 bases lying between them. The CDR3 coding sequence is TGTGCCAGCAGACAGGGACGTCCCGGAGGCTACACCTTC. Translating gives CASRQGRPGGYTF.

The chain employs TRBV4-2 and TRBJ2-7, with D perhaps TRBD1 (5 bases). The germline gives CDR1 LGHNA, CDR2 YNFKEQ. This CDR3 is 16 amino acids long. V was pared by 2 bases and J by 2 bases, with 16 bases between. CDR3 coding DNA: TGTGCCAGCAGCCAACTCCAGGGTGCGAGGACCTACGAGCAGTACTTC. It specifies CASSQLQGARTYEQYF.